One and the same sample provided the 16 T cell receptor beta chains below, sequenced in a study of cytotoxic CD8 clonotypes in ibrutinib-treated CLL. Method: immunoSEQ multiplex PCR; TCRdb's copy keeps in-frame clones and lacks some. The sample holds some 140,000 clones, approximately 90% seen once. The sample was PBMCs, taken after 12 months of ibrutinib treatment. The source is a human donor with chronic lymphocytic leukemia.

The rearrangement joins TRBV21-1 to TRBJ1-5. TRBV21-1 is given as a pseudogene. CDR3 length equals 14 residues. In DNA form, the CDR3 reads TGTGCCAGCTTAGACTGGGAGAGGAATCAGCCCCAGCATTTT. The encoded protein is CASLDWERNQPQHF.

The chain recombines TRBV5-1 with TRBJ2-5; D unclear. The germline gives CDR1 SGHRS, CDR2 YFSETQ. The CDR3 loop spans 16 amino acids. The germline V and J ends were trimmed by 7 bases and 0 bases, with 19 bases remaining between them. CDR3 sequence reads: CASRWTGVIDQETQYF. The CDR3 region has the DNA TGCGCCAGCCGGTGGACGGGTGTTATCGACCAAGAGACCCAGTACTTC.

V gene TRBV28 combines with J gene TRBJ2-5; 10 bases agree with TRBD1. The germline V gene encodes CDR1 MDHEN and CDR2 SYDVKM. The CDR3 extends over 15 amino acids. Losses at the gene ends were 6 bases for V and 4 bases for J; bases not matched to a gene: 8. CDR3 in amino acids: CASSSGTGVRETQYF. The DNA of the CDR3 is TGTGCCAGCAGCTCCGGGACAGGGGTTCGAGAGACCCAGTACTTC.

The gene calls are TRBV7-8 and TRBJ2-1; 8 nucleotides align to TRBD2. V lost 0 bases and J lost 6; bases outside the gene matches: 10. This CDR3 contains 17 residues. Looked up from germline, CDR1 is SGHVS and CDR2 is FQNEAQ. This chain's CDR3 is CASSLAPSGSWTNEQFF. CDR3 nucleotides: TGTGCCAGCAGCTTAGCGCCCAGCGGGAGTTGGACCAATGAGCAGTTCTTC. Combining the CDR3 with reference TRBV7-8 and TRBJ2-1 gives the whole variable domain GAGVSQSPRYKVAKRGQDVALRCDPISGHVSLFWYQQALGQGPEFLTYFQNEAQLDKSGLPSDRFFAERPEGSVSTLKIQRTQQEDSAVYLCASSLAPSGSWTNEQFFGPGTRLTVL.

V gene TRBV19 combines with J gene TRBJ2-2; unclear D gene. This CDR3 is built from 13 residues. Trimming shortened V by 7 bases and J by 8 bases, and 14 bases separated the two germline ends. Looked up from germline, CDR1 is LNHDA and CDR2 is SQIVND (reference sequence). The chain's CDR3 is CASKVRPLGELFF. CDR3 DNA: TGTGCCAGTAAGGTGCGACCTTTAGGGGAGCTGTTTTTT.

This clone has a handful of counts. The V and J genes are TRBV10-3 and TRBJ2-2, with a possible D match to TRBD1 (7 bases). The CDR3 sequence is 13 residues long. Germline V lookup: CDR1 ENHRY, CDR2 SYGVKD. V lost 9 bases and J 4 bases, leaving 12 bases between the germline ends. CDR3 coding DNA: TGTGCCATAAGACAGGGAGGCACCGGGGAGCTGTTTTTT. Protein: CAIRQGGTGELFF.

The chain links TRBV2 to TRBJ1-3; the D is unclear. Germline V gives CDR1 SNHLY, CDR2 FYNNEI. Trimming took off 3 bases at V and 4 bases at J, with 7 bases between the two ends. CDR3 length: 13 residues. The CDR3 coding sequence is TGTGCCAGCAGTGACCCAATGGGAAACACCATATATTTT. This translates into CASSDPMGNTIYF.

J is TRBJ2-1 and V is TRBV5-1, with TRBD2 matching 7 bases. Germline trimming cut 4 bases from V and 8 bases from J; bases unmatched to any gene: 15. CDR3 length equals 16 residues. The germline CDR1 and CDR2 sequences are SGHRS and YFSETQ. Here the CDR3 reads CASSPPQGGPGDEQFF. Written as DNA, the CDR3 is TGCGCCAGCAGCCCCCCCCAGGGAGGGCCGGGGGATGAGCAGTTCTTC. Using reference TRBV5-1 and TRBJ2-1 for the parts outside the CDR3, the full variable domain is KAGVTQTPRYLIKTRGQQVTLSCSPISGHRSVSWYQQTPGQGLQFLFEYFSETQRNKGNFPGRFSGRQFSNSRSEMNVSTLELGDSALYLCASSPPQGGPGDEQFFGPGTRLTVL.

This chain uses TRBV7-2 with TRBJ1-4; D is undetermined. V was clipped by 4 bases and J by 3 bases, with 15 bases between them. The CDR3 runs 16 residues. Germline CDR1 is SGHTA and CDR2 is FQGNSA. The CDR3 sequence is CASSSQPAGSNEKLFF. For the CDR3, the DNA is TGTGCCAGCAGCTCCCAACCCGCCGGGTCTAATGAAAAACTGTTTTTT.

The genes are TRBV7-2 and TRBJ2-7; the D is unclear. The CDR3 contains 13 residues. The V end was cut by 2 bases, the J end by 1 base, with 6 bases between. The germline V gene has CDR1 SGHTA and CDR2 FQGNSA. Written as DNA, the CDR3 is TGTGCCAGCAGCTTAAACTTATCCTACGAGCAGTACTTC. Translated, it gives CASSLNLSYEQYF.

The chain combines TRBV4-2 with TRBJ2-2; D is unclear. This CDR3 has 15 residues. V gave up 1 base and J gave up 6 bases, with 12 bases separating them. CDR1 is LGHNA and CDR2 is YNFKEQ in the germline V gene. In nucleotides, the CDR3 is TGTGCCAGCAGCCAAGGGACCCCAATGGCCGGGGAGCTGTTTTTT. Protein sequence: CASSQGTPMAGELFF.

The V and J genes are TRBV11-3 and TRBJ2-6; TRBD1 might be the D (5 bases). Per germline, CDR1 SGHNT and CDR2 YENEEA. The V and J ends lost 1 base and 2 bases respectively, with 9 bases between them. This CDR3 is built from 16 residues. The CDR3 nucleotides read TGTGCCAGCAGCTTAGGCCAGGGTGCTGGGGCCAACGTCCTGACTTTC. This gives the protein CASSLGQGAGANVLTF. The full variable domain, completed using reference TRBV11-3 and TRBJ2-6, is EAGVVQSPRYKIIEKKQPVAFWCNPISGHNTLYWYLQNLGQGPELLIRYENEEAVDDSQLPKDRFSAERLKGVDSTLKIQPAELGDSAVYLCASSLGQGAGANVLTFGAGSRLTVL.

The CDR3 region has the DNA TGTGCCAGCAGTCCCCAGCCTGATCGCGAGCAGTACTTC. Its protein is CASSPQPDREQYF. This sequence joins TRBV27 and TRBJ2-7; D unclear. Germline V lookup: CDR1 MNHEY, CDR2 SMNVEV (reference sequence). The CDR3 totals 13 residues. Trimming stripped 5 bases from V and 6 bases from J, with 14 bases between.

V gene TRBV28 combines with J gene TRBJ2-2, with 7 bases aligning to TRBD2. Trimming at V came to 7 bases and at J to 3 bases, leaving 8 bases not matched to a gene. Per the germline V gene, CDR1 is MDHEN and CDR2 is SYDVKM. CDR3 length: 15 residues. The chain's CDR3 is CASNPTSRDTGELFF. In DNA, the CDR3 is TGTGCCAGCAACCCGACTAGCAGAGACACCGGGGAGCTGTTTTTT.

The V call is TRBV7-9, the J call TRBJ2-5; D is unresolved. CDR3 length equals 12 residues. V was cut by 5 bases and J by 4 bases, with 8 bases left in between. CDR1 SEHNR and CDR2 FQNEAQ come from the germline V gene (reference sequence). CDR3 in DNA: TGTGCCAGCAGCCTTCCTCTAGAGACCCAGTACTTC. Encoded protein: CASSLPLETQYF.

The genes are TRBV9 and TRBJ2-2; 14 bases are a match to TRBD2. Losses at the gene ends were 4 bases for V and 3 bases for J; bases not matched to a gene: 11. Germline assignment: CDR1 SGDLS and CDR2 YYNGEE. CDR3 length: 19 residues. The CDR3 reads CASSPRTSGRFKDTGELFF. In DNA form, the CDR3 reads TGTGCCAGCAGCCCGCGGACTAGCGGGAGGTTTAAGGACACCGGGGAGCTGTTTTTT. Full variable domain (missing parts from reference TRBV9 and TRBJ2-2): DSGVTQTPKHLITATGQRVTLRCSPRSGDLSVYWYQQSLDQGLQFLIQYYNGEERAKGNILERFSAQQFPDLHSELNLSSLELGDSALYFCASSPRTSGRFKDTGELFFGEGSRLTVL.